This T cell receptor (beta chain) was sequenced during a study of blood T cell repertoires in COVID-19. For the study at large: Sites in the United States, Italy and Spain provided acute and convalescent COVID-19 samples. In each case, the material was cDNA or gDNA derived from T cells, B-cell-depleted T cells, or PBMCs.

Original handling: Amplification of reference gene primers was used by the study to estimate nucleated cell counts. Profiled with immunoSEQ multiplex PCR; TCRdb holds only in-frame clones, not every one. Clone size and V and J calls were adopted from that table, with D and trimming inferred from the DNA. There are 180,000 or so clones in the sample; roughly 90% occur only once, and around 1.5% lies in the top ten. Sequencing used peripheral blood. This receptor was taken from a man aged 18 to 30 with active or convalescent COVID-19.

The CDR3, as DNA: TGTGCCAGTAGCCTCCGGACAGGGAACTTGGGAGGCTACACCTTC. Translation gives CASSLRTGNLGGYTF. J is TRBJ1-2 and V is TRBV19; TRBD1 matches at 8 bases. V lost 6 bases, J lost 8 bases, and 14 bases stayed unmatched. CDR1 and CDR2 (germline): LNHDA, SQIVND (reference sequence). CDR3 length: 15 amino acids.